The 2 T cell receptor beta chains in this list originate from one sample, sequenced in a study of blood T cell repertoires in COVID-19. The protocol was immunoSEQ multiplex PCR, while the TCRdb copy is restricted to in-frame clones and leaves out a portion. The sample holds about 300,000 clones, around four fifths seen once. What was sequenced was peripheral blood. All receptors come from a woman in her forties or fifties who had recovered from COVID-19.

This clone was found once. The chain is built from TRBV4-1 and TRBJ1-2; D is uncertain. The CDR3 is made up of 15 amino acids. With 0 bases removed from V and 7 bases from J, the gap between germline ends came to 15 bases. Germline CDR1 reads MGHRA; CDR2 reads YSYEKL. CDR3: CASSQDEVIRGGYTF. Written as DNA, the CDR3 is TGCGCCAGCAGCCAAGATGAGGTGATCAGAGGTGGCTACACCTTC.

The V and J genes are TRBV5-4 and TRBJ1-1; no clear D gene. This CDR3 has 12 amino acids. Between the trimmed V and J ends, which lost 5 bases and 5 bases, there was a span of 10 bases. Germline loops: CDR1 SGHNT, CDR2 YYREEE (reference sequence). CDR3 DNA: TGTGCCAGCAGACACGCCGGGACTGAAGCTTTCTTT. Amino acids: CASRHAGTEAFF.